A selection of T cell receptor beta chains follows, all from one sample in a study of cytomegalovirus exposure and HLA in healthy donors. Using immunoSEQ multiplex PCR, the repertoire was profiled, and TCRdb retains in-frame clones only, with some absent. The sample features 70,000 to 80,000 clones, with roughly 2.7% in its top ten. The sequenced material came from PBMCs. These receptors were collected from a man in his forties in good health and CMV-seronegative. CDR3s include the opening cysteine and the closing phenylalanine or tryptophan. The D gene is left open where the match is weak.

cdr3_aa: CASSFGQGGFNQPQHF; cdr3_nt: TGTGCCAGCAGCTTCGGACAGGGGGGCTTTAATCAGCCCCAGCATTTT; j_call: TRBJ1-5; d_call: TRBD1; v_call: TRBV5-8
cdr3_aa: CASSSTGYDTDTQYF; cdr3_nt: TGCGCCAGCAGCTCGACAGGCTACGACACAGATACGCAGTATTTT; j_call: TRBJ2-3; d_call: NA; v_call: TRBV5-1
cdr3_aa: CASSIGVGTQYF; cdr3_nt: TGTGCCAGTAGTATCGGGGTCGGGACCCAGTACTTC; j_call: TRBJ2-5; d_call: NA; v_call: TRBV19
cdr3_aa: CASSGDTRSTDTQYF; cdr3_nt: TGTGCCAGCAGCGGGGACACCCGATCCACAGATACGCAGTATTTT; j_call: TRBJ2-3; d_call: NA; v_call: TRBV9
cdr3_aa: CASSAGTGTNEKLFF; cdr3_nt: TGTGCCAGCAGTGCCGGGACAGGGACTAATGAAAAACTGTTTTTT; j_call: TRBJ1-4; d_call: TRBD1; v_call: TRBV6-1
cdr3_aa: CATQGPSYEQYF; cdr3_nt: TGTGCCACACAGGGGCCATCCTACGAGCAGTACTTC; j_call: TRBJ2-7; d_call: TRBD1; v_call: TRBV28
cdr3_aa: CASSLGGDNEQFF; cdr3_nt: TGTGCCAGCAGCTTGGGAGGCGACAATGAGCAGTTCTTC; j_call: TRBJ2-1; d_call: NA; v_call: TRBV5-6
cdr3_aa: CASSEDYPGTGVSNYEQYF; cdr3_nt: TGTGCCAGCAGTGAAGATTATCCGGGGACAGGGGTCTCCAACTACGAGCAGTACTTC; j_call: TRBJ2-7; d_call: TRBD1; v_call: TRBV2
cdr3_aa: CSARSPGTSGVMHF; cdr3_nt: TGCAGCGCCCGTTCCCCCGGGACTAGCGGGGTTATGCACTTC; j_call: TRBJ2-7; d_call: TRBD2; v_call: TRBV29-1
cdr3_aa: CASSYGGGNQPQHF; cdr3_nt: TGTGCCAGCAGCTACGGAGGAGGCAATCAGCCCCAGCATTTT; j_call: TRBJ1-5; d_call: NA; v_call: TRBV7-9
cdr3_aa: CASSEPRQGENTDTQYF; cdr3_nt: TGTGCCAGCAGTGAACCCCGACAGGGGGAGAACACAGATACGCAGTATTTT; j_call: TRBJ2-3; d_call: TRBD1; v_call: TRBV25-1
cdr3_aa: CASSRGDGSYNEQFF; cdr3_nt: TGCGCCAGCAGCCGGGGAGATGGATCCTACAATGAGCAGTTCTTC; j_call: TRBJ2-1; d_call: NA; v_call: TRBV5-1
cdr3_aa: CASSGPGPNTEAFF; cdr3_nt: TGTGCCAGCAGTGGTCCAGGGCCGAACACTGAAGCTTTCTTT; j_call: TRBJ1-1; d_call: NA; v_call: TRBV28
cdr3_aa: CASSPSGRTDTQYF; cdr3_nt: TGTGCCAGCAGCCCTAGCGGGCGCACAGATACGCAGTATTTT; j_call: TRBJ2-3; d_call: TRBD2; v_call: TRBV6-1
cdr3_aa: CATEPGQGPYEQYF; cdr3_nt: TGTGCCACCGAACCGGGACAGGGCCCCTACGAGCAGTACTTC; j_call: TRBJ2-7; d_call: TRBD1; v_call: TRBV6-1
cdr3_aa: CASSLDSVHSYEQYF; cdr3_nt: TGTGCCAGCAGCTTAGATAGCGTGCACTCCTACGAGCAGTACTTC; j_call: TRBJ2-7; d_call: NA; v_call: TRBV7-9
cdr3_aa: CASRATTGSAGELFF; cdr3_nt: TGCGCCAGCAGGGCTACGACAGGGTCGGCCGGGGAGCTGTTTTTT; j_call: TRBJ2-2; d_call: TRBD1; v_call: TRBV5-1
cdr3_aa: CASSTPWDRVDVVDGYTF; cdr3_nt: TGTGCCAGCAGCACCCCCTGGGACAGGGTGGACGTTGTCGATGGCTACACCTTC; j_call: TRBJ1-2; d_call: TRBD1; v_call: TRBV7-2
cdr3_aa: CASSVQGYESPLHF; cdr3_nt: TGTGCCAGCAGCGTCCAGGGGTATGAATCACCCCTCCACTTT; j_call: TRBJ1-6; d_call: NA; v_call: TRBV5-4
cdr3_aa: CASSPEGVRTEAFF; cdr3_nt: TGTGCCAGCAGCCCCGAGGGGGTAAGAACTGAAGCTTTCTTT; j_call: TRBJ1-1; d_call: NA; v_call: TRBV6-6
cdr3_aa: CASSPQDPSTDTQYF; cdr3_nt: TGCGCCAGCAGCCCGCAGGATCCTAGCACAGATACGCAGTATTTT; j_call: TRBJ2-3; d_call: NA; v_call: TRBV5-1
cdr3_aa: CASSLDREDEQYF; cdr3_nt: TGTGCCAGCAGCTTAGACAGGGAGGATGAGCAGTACTTC; j_call: TRBJ2-7; d_call: NA; v_call: TRBV11-3
cdr3_aa: CASRTGGTGELFF; cdr3_nt: TGTGCCAGCAGAACAGGGGGCACCGGGGAGCTGTTTTTT; j_call: TRBJ2-2; d_call: TRBD1; v_call: TRBV6-4
cdr3_aa: CANPPGHSTGNMSNQPQHF; cdr3_nt: TGTGCCAACCCTCCCGGTCACTCCACAGGGAATATGAGCAATCAGCCCCAGCATTTT; j_call: TRBJ1-5; d_call: NA; v_call: TRBV18
cdr3_aa: CAWGRDRGYGYTF; cdr3_nt: TGTGCCTGGGGACGGGACAGAGGATATGGCTACACCTTC; j_call: TRBJ1-2; d_call: TRBD1; v_call: TRBV30
cdr3_aa: CASSAGDGGRGYTF; cdr3_nt: TGTGCCAGCAGCGCTGGGGACGGAGGGCGAGGCTACACCTTC; j_call: TRBJ1-2; d_call: NA; v_call: TRBV7-2
cdr3_aa: CASSPITGTGSGYTF; cdr3_nt: TGTGCCAGCAGCCCTATTACCGGGACAGGCTCTGGCTACACCTTC; j_call: TRBJ1-2; d_call: TRBD1; v_call: TRBV11-2
cdr3_aa: CASSYGTGMGQYF; cdr3_nt: TGTGCCAGCAGTTACGGGACAGGGATGGGGCAGTACTTC; j_call: TRBJ2-7; d_call: TRBD1; v_call: TRBV6-5
cdr3_aa: CASSEAQGLDTQYF; cdr3_nt: TGTGCCAGCAGTGAAGCACAGGGTTTAGATACGCAGTATTTT; j_call: TRBJ2-3; d_call: NA; v_call: TRBV25-1
cdr3_aa: CASIPYVEGPGYGYTF; cdr3_nt: TGTGCCAGCATACCTTATGTCGAGGGCCCGGGCTATGGCTACACCTTC; j_call: TRBJ1-2; d_call: NA; v_call: TRBV5-6
cdr3_aa: CASSLDTAGALDTQYF; cdr3_nt: TGTGCCAGCAGCTTAGACACGGCGGGGGCTCTGGATACGCAGTATTTT; j_call: TRBJ2-3; d_call: NA; v_call: TRBV11-2
cdr3_aa: CASRKSSYNSPLHF; cdr3_nt: TGTGCCAGCAGAAAGAGCTCCTATAATTCACCCCTCCACTTT; j_call: TRBJ1-6; d_call: NA; v_call: TRBV6-1
cdr3_aa: CASSSSLYSNQPQHF; cdr3_nt: TGTGCCAGCAGTTCCTCCCTCTATAGCAATCAGCCCCAGCATTTT; j_call: TRBJ1-5; d_call: NA; v_call: TRBV6-5
cdr3_aa: CASSQGEGQGHYGYTF; cdr3_nt: TGCGCCAGCAGCCAAGGCGAGGGACAGGGGCACTATGGCTACACCTTC; j_call: TRBJ1-2; d_call: TRBD1; v_call: TRBV4-3